The clone carrying this T cell receptor (beta chain) was counted only a few times. This specimen comes from a study of control samples from healthy donors and cancer patients. Germline V CDR1 and CDR2: KGHSH, LQKENI. CDR3 size: 14 residues. Trimming pared 5 bases from V and 4 bases from J, leaving 15 bases between. Produced via immunoSEQ multiplex PCR; TCRdb's table is partial and in-frame only. The sample consists of thousands of clones, about 91% of them appearing once. The sample comprised PBMCs. The sequence was obtained from a man in his sixties with colorectal cancer. The chain recombines TRBV18 with TRBJ2-7; D may be TRBD1 or TRBD2 (5 bases each). The CDR3 reads CASSDKSGPYEQYF. CDR3 sequence (DNA): TGTGCCAGCTCAGATAAATCGGGACCATACGAGCAGTACTTC.